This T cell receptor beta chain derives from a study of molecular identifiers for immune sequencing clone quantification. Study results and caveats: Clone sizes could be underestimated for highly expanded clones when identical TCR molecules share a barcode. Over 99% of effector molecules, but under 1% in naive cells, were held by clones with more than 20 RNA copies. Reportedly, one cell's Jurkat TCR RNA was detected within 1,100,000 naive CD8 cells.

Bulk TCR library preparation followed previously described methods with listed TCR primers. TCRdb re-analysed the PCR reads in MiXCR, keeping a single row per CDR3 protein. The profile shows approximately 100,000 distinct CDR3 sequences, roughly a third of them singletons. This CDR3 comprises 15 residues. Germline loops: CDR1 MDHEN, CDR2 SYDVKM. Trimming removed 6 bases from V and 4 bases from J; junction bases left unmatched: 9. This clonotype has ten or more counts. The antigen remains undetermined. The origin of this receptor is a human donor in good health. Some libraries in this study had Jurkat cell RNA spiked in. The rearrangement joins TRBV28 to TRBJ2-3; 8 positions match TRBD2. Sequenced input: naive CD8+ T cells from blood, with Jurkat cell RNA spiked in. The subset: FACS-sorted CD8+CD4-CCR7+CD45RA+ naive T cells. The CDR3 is CASSNPRTSSDTQYF. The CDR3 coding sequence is TGTGCCAGCAGCAATCCAAGGACTAGCTCAGATACGCAGTATTTT.